The 7 T cell receptor beta chains below all came from one sample that was sequenced in a study of T cell responses to AZD1222 COVID-19 vaccine. Only in-frame clones appear in the TCRdb table, and some are missing; sequencing was by immunoSEQ multiplex PCR. The sample carries roughly 110,000 clones, 70% to 90% recorded once. This material consisted of peripheral blood, taken 28 days after the second AZD1222 dose. All receptors come from an adult who received the AZD1222 COVID-19 vaccine.

The chain couples TRBV7-6 to TRBJ1-1; D is unresolved. The CDR3 consists of 15 residues. Germline V gives CDR1 SGHVS, CDR2 FNYEAQ. Trimming took 5 bases from V and 0 from J, leaving 13 bases between them. The CDR3 reads CASSPPVPMNTEAFF. For the CDR3, the DNA is TGTGCCAGCAGCCCCCCAGTCCCCATGAACACTGAAGCTTTCTTT. Full variable domain (remainder filled in from reference TRBV7-6 and TRBJ1-1): GAGVSQSPRYKVTKRGQDVALRCDPISGHVSLYWYRQALGQGPEFLTYFNYEAQQDKSGLPNDRFSAERPEGSISTLTIQRTEQRDSAMYRCASSPPVPMNTEAFFGQGTRLTVV.

The V and J genes are TRBV19 and TRBJ2-3; 10 nucleotides line up with TRBD1. Trimming took 5 bases from V and 6 from J; bases not matched to a gene: 11. Germline V lookup: CDR1 LNHDA, CDR2 SQIVND (reference sequence). The CDR3 runs to 16 residues. In nucleotides, the CDR3 is TGTGCCAGTAGTTTCCTGGGACAGGGGTCTTACGATACGCAGTATTTT. Encoded protein: CASSFLGQGSYDTQYF.

This clone was seen a few times. CDR3 coding DNA: TGTGCCAGCAGTGAACCCCTGAAGAGCTACGAGCAGTACTTC. It translates to CASSEPLKSYEQYF. The chain uses TRBV2 and TRBJ2-7, with D hard to call. Germline lookup yields CDR1 SNHLY and CDR2 FYNNEI. V was pared by 2 bases and J by 3 bases, with 11 bases between. The CDR3 is 14 residues long.

V usage is TRBV18 and J usage is TRBJ1-5; 7 bases are a match to TRBD1. V shed 1 base and J 5 bases; nucleotides not matched to a gene: 2. CDR3 size: 14 residues. The germline V gene has CDR1 KGHSH and CDR2 LQKENI. For the CDR3, the DNA is TGTGCCAGCTCACCACAAACAGGGGATCAGCCCCAGCATTTT. It specifies CASSPQTGDQPQHF.

There are a few counts of this clone. The chain joins TRBV16 to TRBJ1-2, with a weak D call TRBD1 (5 bases). The CDR3 has 16 residues. V gave up 0 bases and J gave up 4 bases, with 15 bases separating them. Germline CDR1 is KGHSY and CDR2 is FQNENV. CDR3 coding DNA: TGTGCCAGCAGCCAATCCCAGCAGGGCCCATTCTATGGCTACACCTTC. This encodes CASSQSQQGPFYGYTF.

The chain couples TRBV7-2 to TRBJ1-2; 9 bases fit TRBD1. The CDR3 has 15 residues. Trimming cost V 0 bases and J 7 bases; bases outside gene matches: 6. Looked up from germline, CDR1 is SGHTA and CDR2 is FQGNSA. The CDR3 loop is CASSLATGGEGGYTF. The CDR3 coding sequence is TGTGCCAGCAGCTTAGCAACAGGGGGCGAGGGTGGCTACACCTTC.

This rearrangement joins TRBV2 to TRBJ1-1; no clear D. Germline-derived CDR1 and CDR2 are SNHLY and FYNNEI. The CDR3 contains 11 residues. The V end lost 2 bases, the J end lost 2 bases, and 0 bases lay between the germline ends. CDR3 sequence (DNA): TGTGCCAGCAGTGAAAACACTGAAGCTTTCTTT. It yields the protein CASSENTEAFF. Combining the CDR3 with reference TRBV2 and TRBJ1-1 gives the whole variable domain EPEVTQTPSHQVTQMGQEVILRCVPISNHLYFYWYRQILGQKVEFLVSFYNNEISEKSEIFDDQFSVERPDGSNFTLKIRSTKLEDSAMYFCASSENTEAFFGQGTRLTVV.